A selection of T cell receptor beta chains follows, all from one sample in a study of T-cell memory formation after mild COVID-19. TCRdb reprocessed the 5' RACE reads via MiXCR and lists one record per CDR3 protein. The sample has 380,000 or so distinct CDR3 sequences, around 15% seen once; the top ten hold 20% to 25%. The sample consisted of PBMCs or a T cell subset sorted from them (not recorded which). The receptors were gathered from a man between 18 and 29 years old who had mild COVID-19 (a few samples of this study predate the infection). Cell type and time point are not known. The CDR3 runs from the conserved cysteine through the conserved F or W. Each record gives: D gene, V gene, clone size, J gene, CDR3 DNA, CDR3 protein. The D gene is left open where the match is weak. Expanded clones are given a class, and other clones once, few, many or no size at all.

d_call: .
v_call: TRBV7-9
clone_size: .
j_call: TRBJ1-2
cdr3_nt: TGTGCCAGCAGCTTATCCGGGGCGCGTGATGGCTACACCTTC
cdr3_aa: CASSLSGARDGYTF

d_call: .
v_call: TRBV12-3/TRBV12-4
clone_size: few
j_call: TRBJ1-5
cdr3_nt: TGTGCCAGCAGTCAAATTCCTCAGGGGAATCAGCCCCAGCATTTT
cdr3_aa: CASSQIPQGNQPQHF

d_call: .
v_call: TRBV7-9
clone_size: .
j_call: TRBJ2-3
cdr3_nt: TGTGCCTGTCGGACGGCTAGCACAGATACGCAGTATTTT
cdr3_aa: CACRTASTDTQYF

d_call: .
v_call: TRBV5-6
clone_size: .
j_call: TRBJ2-5
cdr3_nt: TGTGCCAGCACCGCGATGGCCGAGACCCAGTACTTC
cdr3_aa: CASTAMAETQYF

d_call: TRBD1
v_call: TRBV3-1
clone_size: .
j_call: TRBJ2-4
cdr3_nt: TGTGCCAGCAGCCCGGGGACAGGGGGCTCTCAGTACTTC
cdr3_aa: CASSPGTGGSQYF

d_call: TRBD1
v_call: TRBV5-6
clone_size: .
j_call: TRBJ2-6
cdr3_nt: TGTGCCAGCACCAAACAGGGGGCTGGGGCCAACGTCCTGACTTTC
cdr3_aa: CASTKQGAGANVLTF

d_call: .
v_call: TRBV10-3
clone_size: .
j_call: TRBJ1-1
cdr3_nt: TGTGCCATCAGTGAGGCCAGGGTCAACACTGAAGCTTTCTTT
cdr3_aa: CAISEARVNTEAFF

d_call: TRBD2
v_call: TRBV20-1
clone_size: .
j_call: TRBJ2-3
cdr3_nt: TGCAGTGCTCCTCGATTTGGGCGGGGGGGCGAGGTGGATACGCAGTATTTT
cdr3_aa: CSAPRFGRGGEVDTQYF

d_call: .
v_call: TRBV15
clone_size: few
j_call: TRBJ2-3
cdr3_nt: TGTGCCACCAGCAGCGACCGGACGGAGCGGGGCACAGATACGCAGTATTTT
cdr3_aa: CATSSDRTERGTDTQYF

d_call: TRBD2
v_call: TRBV5-4
clone_size: .
j_call: TRBJ2-5
cdr3_nt: TGTGCCAGCATGGGAACTAGCGGGGGCCCCCAGGAGACCCAGTACTTC
cdr3_aa: CASMGTSGGPQETQYF

d_call: .
v_call: TRBV20-1
clone_size: .
j_call: TRBJ2-5
cdr3_nt: TGCAGTGCTAGAGATCACAGGTTCCAAGAGACCCAGTACTTC
cdr3_aa: CSARDHRFQETQYF

d_call: .
v_call: TRBV18
clone_size: few
j_call: TRBJ1-2
cdr3_nt: TGTGCCAGCTCTCTTAACGGGGGGCTGGGGAACTATGGCTACACCTTC
cdr3_aa: CASSLNGGLGNYGYTF

d_call: .
v_call: TRBV6-5
clone_size: few
j_call: TRBJ1-1
cdr3_nt: TGTGCCAGCAGTACAACGAACACTGAAGCTTTCTTT
cdr3_aa: CASSTTNTEAFF

d_call: .
v_call: TRBV5-6
clone_size: .
j_call: TRBJ1-1
cdr3_nt: TGTGCCAGCAGCTTGGACGGGGGACAGAACACTGAAGCTTTCTTT
cdr3_aa: CASSLDGGQNTEAFF

d_call: TRBD1
v_call: TRBV27
clone_size: few
j_call: TRBJ1-6
cdr3_nt: TGTGCCAGCAAGGTTCAGGGGGACAATTCACCCCTCCACTTT
cdr3_aa: CASKVQGDNSPLHF

d_call: TRBD2
v_call: TRBV29-1
clone_size: .
j_call: TRBJ2-5
cdr3_nt: TGCAGCGTGGGCCTGCGGGGGGCGATCGAGACCCAGTACTTC
cdr3_aa: CSVGLRGAIETQYF

d_call: .
v_call: TRBV7-9
clone_size: few
j_call: TRBJ1-5
cdr3_nt: TGTGCCAGCAGCCCCGGACATCCTTATAGCAATCAGCCCCAGCATTTT
cdr3_aa: CASSPGHPYSNQPQHF